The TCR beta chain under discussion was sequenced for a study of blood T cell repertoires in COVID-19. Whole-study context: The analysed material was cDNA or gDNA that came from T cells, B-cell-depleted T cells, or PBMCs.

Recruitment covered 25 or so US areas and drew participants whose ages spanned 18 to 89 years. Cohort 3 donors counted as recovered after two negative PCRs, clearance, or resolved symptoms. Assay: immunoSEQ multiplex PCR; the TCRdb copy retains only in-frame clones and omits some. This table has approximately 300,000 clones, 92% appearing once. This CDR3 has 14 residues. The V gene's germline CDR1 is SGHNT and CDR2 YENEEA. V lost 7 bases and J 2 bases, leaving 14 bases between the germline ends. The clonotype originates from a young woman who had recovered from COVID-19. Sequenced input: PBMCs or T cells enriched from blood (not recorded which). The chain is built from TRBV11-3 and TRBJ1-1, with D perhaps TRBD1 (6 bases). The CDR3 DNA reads TGTGCCAGCACGGGGGGGCAGCTAAACACTGAAGCTTTCTTT. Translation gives CASTGGQLNTEAFF. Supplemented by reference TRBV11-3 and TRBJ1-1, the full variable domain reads EAGVVQSPRYKIIEKKQPVAFWCNPISGHNTLYWYLQNLGQGPELLIRYENEEAVDDSQLPKDRFSAERLKGVDSTLKIQPAELGDSAVYLCASTGGQLNTEAFFGQGTRLTVV.